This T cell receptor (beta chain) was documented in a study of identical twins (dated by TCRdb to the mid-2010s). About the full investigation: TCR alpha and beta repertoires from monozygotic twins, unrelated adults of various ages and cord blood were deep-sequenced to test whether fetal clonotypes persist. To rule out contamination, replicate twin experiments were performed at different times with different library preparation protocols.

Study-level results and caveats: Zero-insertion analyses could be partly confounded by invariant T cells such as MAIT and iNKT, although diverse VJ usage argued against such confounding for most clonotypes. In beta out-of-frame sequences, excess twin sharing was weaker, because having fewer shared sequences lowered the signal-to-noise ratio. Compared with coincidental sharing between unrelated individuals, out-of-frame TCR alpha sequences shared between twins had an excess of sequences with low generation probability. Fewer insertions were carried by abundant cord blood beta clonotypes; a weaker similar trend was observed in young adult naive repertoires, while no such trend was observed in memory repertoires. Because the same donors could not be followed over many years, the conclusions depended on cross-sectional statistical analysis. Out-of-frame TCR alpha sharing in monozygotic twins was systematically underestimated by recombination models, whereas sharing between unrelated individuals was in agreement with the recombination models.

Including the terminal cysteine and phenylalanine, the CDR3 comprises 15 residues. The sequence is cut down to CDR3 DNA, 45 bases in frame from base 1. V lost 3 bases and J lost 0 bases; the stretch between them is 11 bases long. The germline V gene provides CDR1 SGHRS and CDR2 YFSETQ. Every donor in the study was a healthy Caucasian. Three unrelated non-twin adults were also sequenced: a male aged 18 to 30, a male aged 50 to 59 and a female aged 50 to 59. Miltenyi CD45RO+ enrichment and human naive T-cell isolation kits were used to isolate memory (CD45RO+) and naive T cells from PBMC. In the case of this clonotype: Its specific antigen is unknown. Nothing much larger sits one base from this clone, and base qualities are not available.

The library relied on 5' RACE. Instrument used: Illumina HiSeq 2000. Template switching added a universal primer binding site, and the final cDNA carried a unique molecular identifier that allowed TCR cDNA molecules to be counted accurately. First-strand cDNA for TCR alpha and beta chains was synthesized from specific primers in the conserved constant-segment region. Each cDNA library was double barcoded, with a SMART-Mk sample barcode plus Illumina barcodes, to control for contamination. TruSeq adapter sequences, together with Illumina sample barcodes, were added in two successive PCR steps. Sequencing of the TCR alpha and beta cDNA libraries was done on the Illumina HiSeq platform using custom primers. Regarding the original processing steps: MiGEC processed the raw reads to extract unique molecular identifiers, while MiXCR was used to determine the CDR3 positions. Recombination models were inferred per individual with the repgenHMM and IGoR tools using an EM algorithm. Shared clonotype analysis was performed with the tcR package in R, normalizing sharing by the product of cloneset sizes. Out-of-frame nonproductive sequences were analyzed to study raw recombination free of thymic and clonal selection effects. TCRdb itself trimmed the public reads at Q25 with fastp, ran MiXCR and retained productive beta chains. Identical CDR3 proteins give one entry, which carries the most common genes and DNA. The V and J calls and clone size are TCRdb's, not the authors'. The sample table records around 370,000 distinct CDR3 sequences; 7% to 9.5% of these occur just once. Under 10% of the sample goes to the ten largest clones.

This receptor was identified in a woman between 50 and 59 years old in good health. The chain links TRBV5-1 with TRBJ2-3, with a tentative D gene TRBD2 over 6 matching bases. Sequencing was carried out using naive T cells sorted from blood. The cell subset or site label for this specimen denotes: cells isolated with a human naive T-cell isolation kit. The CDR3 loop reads CASSSGGSSTDTQYF. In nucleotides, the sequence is TGCGCCAGCAGCTCTGGGGGGTCTAGCACAGATACGCAGTATTTT.